The 8 T cell receptor beta chains given below trace back to one sample, sequenced in a study of CD8 T cells in ankylosing spondylitis. TCRdb reprocessed the 5' RACE reads via MiXCR and lists one record per CDR3 protein. The sample comprises 180,000 or so distinct CDR3 sequences, more than 9% of which are singletons, and 25% to 30% rests with the top ten. Sequenced input: blood, either unsorted or a sorted T cell fraction (not recorded which). The receptors were sampled from a male donor with ankylosing spondylitis or in good health (not recorded which).

The chain recombines TRBV18 with TRBJ2-7; D possibly corresponds to TRBD1 (6 bases). V was cut by 3 bases and J by 3 bases, with 12 bases left in between. Germline V gene lookup returns CDR1 KGHSH and CDR2 LQKENI. The CDR3 is 14 amino acids. The CDR3 protein is CASSPGRQDYEQYF. CDR3 coding DNA: TGTGCCAGCTCACCTGGAAGACAGGACTACGAGCAGTACTTC.

This clonotype has ten or more counts. The chain has TRBV10-3 and TRBJ2-1; 10 bases agree with TRBD2. Germline CDR1 reads ENHRY; CDR2 reads SYGVKD. The CDR3 length is 15 residues. The V segment lost 5 bases and the J segment 6 bases; nucleotides outside the gene matches: 7. The CDR3 region is CAISNKREGLNEQFF. In DNA, the CDR3 is TGTGCCATCAGTAATAAGCGGGAGGGCCTCAATGAGCAGTTCTTC.

This clonotype has ten or more counts. The chain is built from TRBV29-1 and TRBJ1-5; unclear D gene. This CDR3 contains 13 residues. Germline V gene lookup returns CDR1 SQVTM and CDR2 ANQGSEA. Trimming removed 4 bases at V and 2 bases at J, with 9 bases between. The CDR3 nucleotides are TGCAGCGTTGTTGTAGGTGGCAATCAGCCCCAGCATTTT. This encodes CSVVVGGNQPQHF.

This clonotype was seen ten or more times. This chain uses TRBV12-3 or TRBV12-4 with TRBJ1-6; unclear D gene. V was cut by 5 bases and J by 3 bases, with 5 bases left in between. The CDR3 sequence is 13 residues long. The CDR3 coding sequence is TGTGCCAGCAGTCTACTCTATAATTCACCCCTCCACTTT. It codes for CASSLLYNSPLHF.

This clonotype was seen many times. The V call is TRBV12-3 or TRBV12-4, the J call TRBJ2-7; 10 bases agree with TRBD2. The CDR3 extends over 13 amino acids. Unmatched junction bases numbered 1, after V lost 6 bases and J lost 2 bases. CDR3 loop: CASRLAGTYEQYF. DNA for the CDR3: TGTGCCAGCAGACTAGCGGGAACCTACGAGCAGTACTTC.

There are many counts of this clonotype. The chain couples TRBV5-6 to TRBJ2-7; possibly TRBD1 or TRBD2 for D (5 bases each). The CDR3 consists of 13 residues. The V end lost 4 bases, the J end lost 5 bases, and 13 bases lay between the germline ends. Germline V lookup: CDR1 SGHDT, CDR2 YYEEEE. The CDR3 is CASSEGILNEQYF. CDR3 DNA: TGTGCCAGCAGCGAGGGGATCCTCAACGAGCAGTACTTC.

The chain couples TRBV6-1 to TRBJ1-5; a weak D match, TRBD1 (6 bases). Trimming cost V 7 bases and J 6 bases, with 13 bases left between them. The CDR3 has 13 residues. Germline lookup yields CDR1 MNHNS and CDR2 SASEGT. The CDR3 nucleotides read TGTGCCAGCATTCCGAGGGGGGGTCAGCCCCAGCATTTT. Translation gives CASIPRGGQPQHF.

This clonotype was detected many times. The chain has TRBV5-5 and TRBJ1-1; TRBD1 might be the D (5 bases). The CDR3 has 15 residues. The V end lost 0 bases, the J end lost 0 bases, and 9 bases lay between the germline ends. Germline CDR1 and CDR2: SGHKS and YYEKEE (reference sequence). Written as DNA, the CDR3 is TGTGCCAGCAGCTTGGGTCCACAGGTGAACACTGAAGCTTTCTTT. This gives the protein CASSLGPQVNTEAFF.